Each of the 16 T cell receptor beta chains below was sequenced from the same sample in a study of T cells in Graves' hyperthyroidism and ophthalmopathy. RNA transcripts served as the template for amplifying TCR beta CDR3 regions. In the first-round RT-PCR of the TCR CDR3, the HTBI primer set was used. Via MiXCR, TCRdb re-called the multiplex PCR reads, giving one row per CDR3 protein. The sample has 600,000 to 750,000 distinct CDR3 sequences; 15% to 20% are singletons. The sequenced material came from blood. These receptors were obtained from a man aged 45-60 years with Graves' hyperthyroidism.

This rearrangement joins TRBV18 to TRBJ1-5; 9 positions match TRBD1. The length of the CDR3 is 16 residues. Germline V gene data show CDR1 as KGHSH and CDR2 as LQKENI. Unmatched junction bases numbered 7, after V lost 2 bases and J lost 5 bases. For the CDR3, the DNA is TGTGCCAGCTCACCAAAACGGACAGGGGCGCATCAGCCCCAGCATTTT. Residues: CASSPKRTGAHQPQHF.

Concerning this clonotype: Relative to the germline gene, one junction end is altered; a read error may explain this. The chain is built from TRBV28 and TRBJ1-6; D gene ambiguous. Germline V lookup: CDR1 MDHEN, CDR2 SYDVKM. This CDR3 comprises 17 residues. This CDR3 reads CASSSLILSSYNSPLQF. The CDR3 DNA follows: TGTGCCAGCAGTTCACTGATTCTTAGCTCCTATAATTCACCCCTCCAGTTT. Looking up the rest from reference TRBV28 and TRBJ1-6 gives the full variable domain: DVKVTQSSRYLVKRTGEKVFLECVQDMDHENMFWYRQDPGLGLRLIYFSYDVKMKEKGDIPEGYSVSREKKERFSLILESASTNQTSMYLCASSSLILSSYNSPLQFGNGTRLTVT.

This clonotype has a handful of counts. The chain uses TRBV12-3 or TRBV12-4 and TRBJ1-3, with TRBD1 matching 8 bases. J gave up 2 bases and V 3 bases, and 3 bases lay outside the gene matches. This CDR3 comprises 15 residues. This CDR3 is CASSFVTGAGNTIYF. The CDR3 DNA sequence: TGTGCCAGCAGTTTTGTGACAGGGGCTGGAAACACCATATATTTT.

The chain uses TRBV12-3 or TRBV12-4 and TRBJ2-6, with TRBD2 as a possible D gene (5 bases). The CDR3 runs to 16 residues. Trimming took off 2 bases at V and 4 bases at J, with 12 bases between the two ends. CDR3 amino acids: CASSLQGRTGANVLTF. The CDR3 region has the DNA TGTGCCAGCAGTTTACAAGGGAGAACCGGGGCCAACGTCCTGACTTTC.

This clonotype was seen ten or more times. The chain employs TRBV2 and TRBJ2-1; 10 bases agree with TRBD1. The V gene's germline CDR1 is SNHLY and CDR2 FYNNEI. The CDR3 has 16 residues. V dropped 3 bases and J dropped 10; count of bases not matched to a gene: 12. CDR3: CASSDLGTGATSEQFF. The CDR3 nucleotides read TGTGCCAGCAGTGACCTAGGGACAGGGGCTACCAGCGAGCAGTTCTTC.

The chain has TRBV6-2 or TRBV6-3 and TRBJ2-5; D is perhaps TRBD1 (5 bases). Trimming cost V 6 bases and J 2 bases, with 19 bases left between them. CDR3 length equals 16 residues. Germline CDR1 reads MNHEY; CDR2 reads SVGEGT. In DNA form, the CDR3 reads TGTGCCAGCAGGCCCCTCTGGCAGGGCCAACAAGAGACCCAGTACTTC. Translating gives CASRPLWQGQQETQYF.

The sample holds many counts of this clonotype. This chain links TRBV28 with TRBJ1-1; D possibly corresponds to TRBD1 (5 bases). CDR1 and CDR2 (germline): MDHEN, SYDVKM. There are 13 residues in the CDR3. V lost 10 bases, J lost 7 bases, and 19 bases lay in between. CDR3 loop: CATRSGRFYEAFF. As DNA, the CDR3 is TGTGCCACCAGGTCAGGGCGTTTCTATGAAGCTTTCTTT.

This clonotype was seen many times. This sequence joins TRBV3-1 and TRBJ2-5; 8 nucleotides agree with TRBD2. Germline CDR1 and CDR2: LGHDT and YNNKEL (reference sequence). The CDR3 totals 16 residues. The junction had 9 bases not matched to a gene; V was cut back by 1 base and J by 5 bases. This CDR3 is CASSQVLGRARETQYF. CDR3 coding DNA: TGTGCCAGCAGCCAAGTCCTCGGGAGGGCCCGGGAGACCCAGTACTTC.

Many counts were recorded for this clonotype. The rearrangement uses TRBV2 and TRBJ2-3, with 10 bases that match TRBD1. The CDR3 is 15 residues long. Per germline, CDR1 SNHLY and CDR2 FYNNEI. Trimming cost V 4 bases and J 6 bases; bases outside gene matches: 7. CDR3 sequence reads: CASSAGQGGPDTQYF. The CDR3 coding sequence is TGTGCCAGCAGTGCAGGACAGGGGGGACCCGATACGCAGTATTTT.

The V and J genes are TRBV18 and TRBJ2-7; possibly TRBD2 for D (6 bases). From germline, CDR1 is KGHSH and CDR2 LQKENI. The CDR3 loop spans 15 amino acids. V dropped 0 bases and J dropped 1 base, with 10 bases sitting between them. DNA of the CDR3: TGTGCCAGCTCACCACCGGGACTGGGATCCTACGAGCAGTACTTC. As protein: CASSPPGLGSYEQYF.

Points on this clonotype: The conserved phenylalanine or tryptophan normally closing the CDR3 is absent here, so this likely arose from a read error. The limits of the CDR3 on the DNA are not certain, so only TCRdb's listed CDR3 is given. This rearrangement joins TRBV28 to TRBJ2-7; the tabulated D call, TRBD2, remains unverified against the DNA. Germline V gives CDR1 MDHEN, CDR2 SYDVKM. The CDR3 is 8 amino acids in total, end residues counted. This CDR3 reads CASSLGVL.

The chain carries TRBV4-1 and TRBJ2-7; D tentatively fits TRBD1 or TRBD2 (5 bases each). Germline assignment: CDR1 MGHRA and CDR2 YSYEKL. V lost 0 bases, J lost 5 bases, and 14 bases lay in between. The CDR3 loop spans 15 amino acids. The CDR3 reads CASSQDEPGRNEQYF. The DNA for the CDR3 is TGCGCCAGCAGCCAAGATGAGCCGGGGCGGAACGAGCAGTACTTC.

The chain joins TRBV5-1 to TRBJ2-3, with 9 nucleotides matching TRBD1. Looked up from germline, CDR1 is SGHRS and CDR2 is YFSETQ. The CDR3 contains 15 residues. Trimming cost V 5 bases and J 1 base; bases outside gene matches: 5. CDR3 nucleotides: TGCGCCAGCAGACCCTGGGACAGGGGCACAGATACGCAGTATTTT. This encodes CASRPWDRGTDTQYF.

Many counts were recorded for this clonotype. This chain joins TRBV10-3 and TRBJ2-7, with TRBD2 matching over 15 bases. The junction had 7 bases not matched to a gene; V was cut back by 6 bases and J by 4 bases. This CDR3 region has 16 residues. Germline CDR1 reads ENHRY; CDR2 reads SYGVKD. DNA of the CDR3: TGTGCCATCAGCGAACCGGGACTAGCGGGAGGTTACGAGCAGTACTTC. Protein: CAISEPGLAGGYEQYF.

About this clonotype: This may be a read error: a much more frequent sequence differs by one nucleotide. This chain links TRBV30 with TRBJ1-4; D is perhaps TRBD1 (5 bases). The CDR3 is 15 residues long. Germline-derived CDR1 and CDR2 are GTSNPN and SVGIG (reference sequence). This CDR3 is CALSTTGATNEKLFF. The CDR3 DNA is TGTGCCTTGAGTACTACAGGAGCAACTAATGAAAAACTGTTTTTT.

CDR3 sequence: CASSLAGQKNQPQHF. The CDR3 region has the DNA TGCGCCAGCAGCTTGGCCGGACAGAAAAATCAGCCCCAGCATTTT. This chain connects TRBV5-1 to TRBJ1-5, with D perhaps matching TRBD1 (6 bases). Germline-derived CDR1 and CDR2 are SGHRS and YFSETQ. Trimming took off 0 bases at V and 4 bases at J, with 11 bases between the two ends. CDR3 length: 15 amino acids.